These 6 T cell receptor beta chains were all obtained from the same sample, sequenced in a study of blood T cell repertoires in COVID-19. This table comes from immunoSEQ multiplex PCR, and its TCRdb copy is limited to in-frame clones, with some not included. The sample has around 260,000 clones; about 83% are singletons. The sequencing input was peripheral blood. The receptor source for this set is a woman aged 45-59 years who had recovered from COVID-19.

The J gene is TRBJ2-5, the V gene TRBV7-9; 10 bases align to TRBD1. The CDR3 sequence is 14 residues long. With V trimmed by 7 bases and J by 2 bases, 4 bases remained unmatched. Germline values: CDR1 SEHNR, CDR2 FQNEAQ (reference sequence). DNA for the CDR3: TGTGCCAGCACCCAGGGACAGGGGCAAGAGACCCAGTACTTC. Protein product: CASTQGQGQETQYF.

The chain uses TRBV5-1 and TRBJ2-1; TRBD2 agrees at 7 bases. J was trimmed by 0 bases and V by 2 bases; bases with no gene match: 14. CDR3 length: 19 amino acids. From germline, CDR1 is SGHRS and CDR2 YFSETQ. The CDR3 region is CASSFSPSGVLSSYNEQFF. In DNA form, the CDR3 reads TGCGCCAGCAGCTTCTCTCCTAGCGGAGTTCTTAGCTCCTACAATGAGCAGTTCTTC.

The rearrangement links TRBV28 to TRBJ1-2; the D is unclear. The germline V gene has CDR1 MDHEN and CDR2 SYDVKM. V was cut by 6 bases and J by 4 bases, with 18 bases left in between. The CDR3 loop spans 15 amino acids. The CDR3 here is CASSAAGDHRYGYTF. For the CDR3, the DNA is TGTGCCAGCAGCGCTGCGGGAGACCACCGCTATGGCTACACCTTC.

The rearrangement links TRBV6-5 to TRBJ2-7; 8 nucleotides line up with TRBD2. The CDR3 consists of 13 residues. V lost 9 bases to trimming and J lost 0 bases; unmatched junction nucleotides: 4. The germline V gene has CDR1 MNHEY and CDR2 SVGAGI. The CDR3 DNA is TGTGCCAGTTTAGCGGGACTCTCCTACGAGCAGTACTTC. Its protein product is CASLAGLSYEQYF.

The V call is TRBV4-2, the J call TRBJ1-1; D gene unclear. V was trimmed by 4 bases and J by 0 bases, leaving 9 bases between them. CDR3 length: 14 residues. Germline values: CDR1 LGHNA, CDR2 YNFKEQ. CDR3 sequence reads: CASSPLGMNTEAFF. DNA for the CDR3: TGTGCCAGCAGCCCCCTAGGCATGAACACTGAAGCTTTCTTT.

The chain employs TRBV7-9 and TRBJ1-4, with TRBD1 matching over 7 bases. CDR3 length equals 15 residues. Germline lookup yields CDR1 SEHNR and CDR2 FQNEAQ (reference sequence). With 1 base clipped from V and 4 bases from J, the junction kept 3 bases outside the gene matches. The CDR3, as DNA: TGTGCCAGCAGCTTAGAGACAGGGTTTAATGAAAAACTGTTTTTT. Protein: CASSLETGFNEKLFF.